This TCR beta chain was recorded in a study of blood T cell repertoires in COVID-19. In the study overall: The United States, Italy and Spain provided the acute and convalescent COVID-19 samples.

Repertoires were generated with immunoSEQ multiplex PCR, while TCRdb's copy carries only in-frame clones and drops some. The profile shows roughly 96,000 clones, more than 75% of them singletons. The ends were cut back, 1 base at V and 0 bases at J, with 4 bases in the middle. The CDR3 length is 15 residues. In germline, CDR1 is SGHTA, CDR2 FQGNSA. The J gene is TRBJ2-6, the V gene TRBV7-2, with D hard to call. The receptor was derived from a man older than 75 with acute or convalescent COVID-19. The sequencing sample was made of peripheral blood. DNA for the CDR3: TGTGCCAGCAGCTTAGACTTCTCTGGGGCCAACGTCCTGACTTTC. Protein product: CASSLDFSGANVLTF. Drawing the rest from reference TRBV7-2 and TRBJ2-6, the complete variable domain is GAGVSQSPSNKVTEKGKDVELRCDPISGHTALYWYRQSLGQGLEFLIYFQGNSAPDKSGLPSDRFSAERTGGSVSTLTIQRTQQEDSAVYLCASSLDFSGANVLTFGAGSRLTVL.